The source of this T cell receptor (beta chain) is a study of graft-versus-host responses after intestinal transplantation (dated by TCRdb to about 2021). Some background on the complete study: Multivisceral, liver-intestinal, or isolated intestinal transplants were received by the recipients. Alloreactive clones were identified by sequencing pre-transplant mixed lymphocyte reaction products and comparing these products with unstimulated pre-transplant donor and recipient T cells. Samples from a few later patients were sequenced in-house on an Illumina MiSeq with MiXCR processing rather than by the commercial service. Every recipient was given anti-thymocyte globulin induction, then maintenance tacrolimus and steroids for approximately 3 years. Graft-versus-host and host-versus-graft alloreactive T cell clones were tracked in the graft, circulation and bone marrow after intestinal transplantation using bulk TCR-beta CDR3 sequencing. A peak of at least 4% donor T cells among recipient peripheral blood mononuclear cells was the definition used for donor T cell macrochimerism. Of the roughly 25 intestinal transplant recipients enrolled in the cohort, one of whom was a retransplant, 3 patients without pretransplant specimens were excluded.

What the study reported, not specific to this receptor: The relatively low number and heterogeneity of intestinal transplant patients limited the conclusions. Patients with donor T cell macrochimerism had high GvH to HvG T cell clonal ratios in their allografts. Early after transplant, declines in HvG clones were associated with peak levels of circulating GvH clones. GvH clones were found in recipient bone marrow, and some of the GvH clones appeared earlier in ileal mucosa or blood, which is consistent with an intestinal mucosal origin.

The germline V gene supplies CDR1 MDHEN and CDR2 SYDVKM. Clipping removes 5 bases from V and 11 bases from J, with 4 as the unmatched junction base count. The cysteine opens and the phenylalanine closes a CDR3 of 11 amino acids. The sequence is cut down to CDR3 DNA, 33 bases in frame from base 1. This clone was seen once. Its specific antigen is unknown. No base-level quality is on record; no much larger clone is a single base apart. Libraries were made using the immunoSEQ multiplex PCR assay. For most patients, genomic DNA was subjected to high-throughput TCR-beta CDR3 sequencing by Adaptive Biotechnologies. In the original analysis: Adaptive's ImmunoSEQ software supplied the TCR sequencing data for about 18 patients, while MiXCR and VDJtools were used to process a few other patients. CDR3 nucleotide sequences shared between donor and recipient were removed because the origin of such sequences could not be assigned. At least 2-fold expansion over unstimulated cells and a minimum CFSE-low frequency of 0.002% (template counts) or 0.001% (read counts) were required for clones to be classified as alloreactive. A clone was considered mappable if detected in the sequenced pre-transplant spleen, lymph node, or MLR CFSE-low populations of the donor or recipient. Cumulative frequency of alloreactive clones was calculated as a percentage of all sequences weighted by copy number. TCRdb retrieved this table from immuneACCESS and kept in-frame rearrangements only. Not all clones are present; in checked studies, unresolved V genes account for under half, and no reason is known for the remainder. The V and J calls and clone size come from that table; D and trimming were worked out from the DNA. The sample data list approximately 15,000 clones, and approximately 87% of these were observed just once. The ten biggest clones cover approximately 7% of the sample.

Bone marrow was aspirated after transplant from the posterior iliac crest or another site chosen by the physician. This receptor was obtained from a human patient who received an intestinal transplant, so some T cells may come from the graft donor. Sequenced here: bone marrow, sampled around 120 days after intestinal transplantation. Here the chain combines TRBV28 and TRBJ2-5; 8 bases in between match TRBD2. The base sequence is TGTGCCAGCAGTCCCGGGAGGGAGCAGTACTTC. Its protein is CASSPGREQYF.